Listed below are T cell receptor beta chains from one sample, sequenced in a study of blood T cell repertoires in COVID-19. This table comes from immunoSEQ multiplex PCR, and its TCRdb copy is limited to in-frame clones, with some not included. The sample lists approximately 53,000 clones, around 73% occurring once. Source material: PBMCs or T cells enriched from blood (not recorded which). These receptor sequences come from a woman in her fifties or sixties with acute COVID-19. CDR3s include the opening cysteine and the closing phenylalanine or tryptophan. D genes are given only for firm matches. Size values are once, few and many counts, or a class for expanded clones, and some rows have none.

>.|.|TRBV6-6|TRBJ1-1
CASSPDSEAFF
TGTGCCAGCAGTCCCGACAGTGAAGCTTTCTTT
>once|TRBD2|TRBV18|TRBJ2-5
CASSEFAGDRETQYF
TGTGCCAGCTCAGAGTTCGCGGGGGATCGAGAGACCCAGTACTTC
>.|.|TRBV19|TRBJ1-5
CASSVLYSNQPQHF
TGTGCCAGTAGTGTGCTCTATAGCAATCAGCCCCAGCATTTT
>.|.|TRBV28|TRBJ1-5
CASATPGLNQPQHF
TGTGCCAGCGCCACCCCAGGGCTAAATCAGCCCCAGCATTTT
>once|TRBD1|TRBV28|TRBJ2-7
CASSAPTGGGPYEQYF
TGTGCCAGCAGTGCCCCTACAGGGGGCGGCCCCTACGAGCAGTACTTC
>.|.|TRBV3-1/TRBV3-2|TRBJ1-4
CASSQERGTNEKLFF
TGTGCCAGCAGCCAAGAGCGGGGTACGAATGAAAAACTGTTTTTT
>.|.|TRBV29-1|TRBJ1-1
CSVEVMGYTEAFF
TGCAGCGTTGAAGTTATGGGCTACACTGAAGCTTTCTTT
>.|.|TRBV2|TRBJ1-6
CASRLQANSPLHF
TGTGCCAGCAGACTACAGGCCAATTCACCCCTCCACTTT
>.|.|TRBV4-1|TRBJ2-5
CASSQAYQEETQYF
TGCGCCAGCAGCCAAGCTTACCAGGAAGAGACCCAGTACTTC
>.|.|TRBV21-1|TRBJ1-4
CASSPRWGQATNEKLFF
TGTGCCAGCAGCCCACGTTGGGGACAGGCAACTAATGAAAAACTGTTTTTT
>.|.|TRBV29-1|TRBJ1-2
CSVDGGAGSPYGYTF
TGCAGCGTTGACGGTGGGGCCGGCAGCCCCTATGGCTACACCTTC
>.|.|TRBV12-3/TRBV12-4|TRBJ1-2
CASSLTLLAGYTF
TGTGCCAGCAGTTTAACGCTCTTAGCTGGCTACACCTTC
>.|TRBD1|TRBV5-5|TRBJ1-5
CASSLAPTGGLGPQHF
TGTGCCAGCAGCTTGGCCCCTACAGGGGGATTGGGGCCCCAGCATTTT
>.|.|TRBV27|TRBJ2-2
CASSSPTGKGRELFF
TGTGCCAGCAGTTCCCCAACAGGGAAGGGTCGGGAGCTGTTTTTT
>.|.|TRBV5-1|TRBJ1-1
CASSLGTARTEAFF
TGCGCCAGCAGCTTGGGGACAGCCCGCACTGAAGCTTTCTTT
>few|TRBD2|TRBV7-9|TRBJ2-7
CASTPRGGSEQYF
TGTGCCAGCACCCCTCGGGGGGGCTCCGAGCAGTACTTC
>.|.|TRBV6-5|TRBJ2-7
CASSADSLEQYF
TGTGCCAGCAGCGCCGACAGTTTAGAGCAGTACTTC
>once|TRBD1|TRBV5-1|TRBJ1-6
CASSTGQENSPLHF
TGCGCCAGCAGCACCGGACAGGAAAATTCACCCCTCCACTTT
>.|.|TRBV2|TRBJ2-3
CASRRWAPTSAWSTDTQYF
TGTGCCAGCAGGAGATGGGCTCCGACAAGTGCCTGGAGCACAGATACGCAGTATTTT
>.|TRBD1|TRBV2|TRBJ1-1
CASTSGQDRPIPMNTEAFF
TGTGCCAGCACCTCGGGACAGGATCGACCGATCCCAATGAACACTGAAGCTTTCTTT
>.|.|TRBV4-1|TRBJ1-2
CASSQTSREAGYTF
TGCGCCAGCAGCCAAACGAGCCGGGAGGCTGGCTACACCTTC
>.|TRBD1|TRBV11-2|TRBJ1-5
CASSAGTGINQPQHF
TGTGCCAGCAGCGCCGGGACAGGGATCAATCAGCCCCAGCATTTT
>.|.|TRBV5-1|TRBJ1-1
CASSIGQNTEAFF
TGCGCCAGCAGCATCGGACAGAACACTGAAGCTTTCTTT
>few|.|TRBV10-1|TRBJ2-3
CASSESRFDTQYF
TGCGCCAGCAGTGAGTCTCGGTTTGATACGCAGTATTTT
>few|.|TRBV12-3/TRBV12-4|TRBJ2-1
CASSFQSSGRFF
TGTGCCAGCAGTTTTCAGTCCTCGGGTCGGTTCTTC
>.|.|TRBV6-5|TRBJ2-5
CASHSTGKQETQYF
TGTGCCAGCCATTCTACAGGGAAGCAAGAGACCCAGTACTTC
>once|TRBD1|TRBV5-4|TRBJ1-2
CAIPDREKGYTF
TGTGCCATCCCAGACAGGGAGAAGGGCTACACCTTC
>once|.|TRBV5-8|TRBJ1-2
CASSVARIERVGNYGYTF
TGTGCCAGCAGCGTTGCGCGAATTGAGCGTGTGGGTAACTATGGCTACACCTTC
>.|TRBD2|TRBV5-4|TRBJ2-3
CASSSRTSGGGYSTDTQYF
TGTGCCAGCAGCTCCCGGACTAGCGGGGGAGGGTATAGCACAGATACGCAGTATTTT
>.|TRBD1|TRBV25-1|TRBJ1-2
CASSEYAPWTGGGYTF
TGTGCCAGCAGTGAATATGCCCCCTGGACAGGGGGCGGCTACACCTTC
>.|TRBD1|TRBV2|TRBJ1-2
CASSERDRGGGYTF
TGTGCCAGCAGTGAACGGGACAGGGGAGGTGGCTACACCTTC
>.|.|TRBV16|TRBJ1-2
CASSQTLAYGYTF
TGTGCCAGCAGCCAGACTCTTGCCTATGGCTACACCTTC
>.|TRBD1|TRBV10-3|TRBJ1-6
CAISEKGQGFGNSPLHF
TGTGCCATCAGTGAGAAGGGACAGGGATTCGGAAATTCACCCCTCCACTTT
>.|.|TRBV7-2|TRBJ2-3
CASREGIPSTDTQYF
TGTGCCAGCCGCGAGGGAATCCCTAGCACAGATACGCAGTATTTT
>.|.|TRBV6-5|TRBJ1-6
CASTADRRNSPLHF
TGTGCCAGCACCGCCGACAGGCGGAATTCACCCCTCCACTTT
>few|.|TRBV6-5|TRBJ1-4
CASSYNGRANEKLFF
TGTGCCAGCAGTTATAACGGGAGAGCTAATGAAAAACTGTTTTTT
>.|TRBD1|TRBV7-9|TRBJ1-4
CASSSGGDRSLNEKLFF
TGTGCCAGCAGCTCTGGTGGGGACAGGAGTCTTAATGAAAAACTGTTTTTT
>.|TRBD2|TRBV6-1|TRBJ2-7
CASSGAGLAGGWAYEQYF
TGTGCCAGCAGTGGAGCGGGACTAGCGGGCGGGTGGGCCTACGAGCAGTACTTC
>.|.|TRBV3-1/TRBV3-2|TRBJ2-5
CASSQNPRRGKKETQYF
TGTGCCAGCAGCCAAAACCCCCGACGGGGAAAAAAAGAGACCCAGTACTTC
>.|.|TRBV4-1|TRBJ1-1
CASSQDGQLNTEAFF
TGCGCCAGCAGCCAAGATGGACAGCTGAACACTGAAGCTTTCTTT
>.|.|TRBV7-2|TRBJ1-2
CASSNAEGNYGYTF
TGTGCCAGCAGCAATGCGGAGGGCAACTATGGCTACACCTTC
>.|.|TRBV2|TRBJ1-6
CASGARDSPLHF
TGTGCCAGCGGGGCCCGGGATTCACCCCTCCACTTT
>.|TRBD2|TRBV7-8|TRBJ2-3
CASSGLAGGGRDTQYF
TGTGCCAGCAGCGGCTTAGCGGGGGGGGGAAGAGATACGCAGTATTTT
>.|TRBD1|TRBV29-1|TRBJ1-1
CSVGSGQGTTEAFF
TGCAGCGTTGGGTCGGGACAGGGGACAACTGAAGCTTTCTTT
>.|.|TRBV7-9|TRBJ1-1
CASTGQTNMNTEAFF
TGTGCCAGCACTGGACAGACCAATATGAACACTGAAGCTTTCTTT
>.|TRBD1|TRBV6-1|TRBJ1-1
CASSEYRGTEAFF
TGTGCCAGCAGTGAATACAGGGGGACTGAAGCTTTCTTT
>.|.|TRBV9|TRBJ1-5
CASSPYRDSNQPQHF
TGTGCCAGCAGCCCCTACAGGGATAGCAATCAGCCCCAGCATTTT
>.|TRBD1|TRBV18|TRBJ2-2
CASSPDRGTTGELFF
TGTGCCAGCTCACCAGACAGGGGGACCACCGGGGAGCTGTTTTTT
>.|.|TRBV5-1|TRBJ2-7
CASSLAEQGFYEQYF
TGCGCCAGCAGCTTGGCCGAGCAGGGTTTCTACGAGCAGTACTTC
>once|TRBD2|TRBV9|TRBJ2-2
CASSVTASGGARVTTGELFF
TGTGCCAGCAGCGTAACGGCTAGCGGGGGGGCACGGGTTACCACCGGGGAGCTGTTTTTT
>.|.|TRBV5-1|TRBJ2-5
CASSSLVPNRGTQYF
TGCGCCAGCAGCTCCCTGGTCCCAAATCGAGGGACCCAGTACTTC
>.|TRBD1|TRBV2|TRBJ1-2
CASSEWTGANYGYTF
TGTGCCAGCAGTGAATGGACAGGGGCGAACTATGGCTACACCTTC
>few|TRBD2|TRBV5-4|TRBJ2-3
CASSLAGARTDTQYF
TGTGCCAGCAGCTTAGCGGGGGCCCGCACAGATACGCAGTATTTT
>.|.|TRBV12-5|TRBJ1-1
CASGLQENTEAFF
TGTGCTAGTGGTCTACAGGAGAACACTGAAGCTTTCTTT
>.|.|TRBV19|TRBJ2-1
CASSIVRGGNYNEQFF
TGTGCCAGTAGTATAGTTCGCGGGGGCAACTACAATGAGCAGTTCTTC
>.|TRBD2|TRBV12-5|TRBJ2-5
CASALGTTSLKETQYF
TGTGCTAGTGCCCTGGGGACGACTAGCTTGAAAGAGACCCAGTACTTC
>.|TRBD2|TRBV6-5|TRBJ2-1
CASSSKRGGRNEQFF
TGTGCCAGCAGCTCAAAGCGGGGAGGAAGGAATGAGCAGTTCTTC